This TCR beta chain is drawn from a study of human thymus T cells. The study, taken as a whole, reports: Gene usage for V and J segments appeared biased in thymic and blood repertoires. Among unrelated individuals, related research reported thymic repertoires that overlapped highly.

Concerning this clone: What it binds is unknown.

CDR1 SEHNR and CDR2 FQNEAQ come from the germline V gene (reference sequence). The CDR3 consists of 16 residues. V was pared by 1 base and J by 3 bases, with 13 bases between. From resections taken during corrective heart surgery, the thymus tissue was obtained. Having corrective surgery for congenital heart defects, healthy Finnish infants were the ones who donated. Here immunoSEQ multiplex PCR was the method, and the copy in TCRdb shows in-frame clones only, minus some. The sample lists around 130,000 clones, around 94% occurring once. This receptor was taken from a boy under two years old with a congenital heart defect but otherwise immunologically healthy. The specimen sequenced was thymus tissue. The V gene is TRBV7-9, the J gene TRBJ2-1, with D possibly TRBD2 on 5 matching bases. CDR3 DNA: TGTGCCAGCAGCTTAGTTCGCCCTGGAGGCTACAATGAGCAGTTCTTC. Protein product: CASSLVRPGGYNEQFF.